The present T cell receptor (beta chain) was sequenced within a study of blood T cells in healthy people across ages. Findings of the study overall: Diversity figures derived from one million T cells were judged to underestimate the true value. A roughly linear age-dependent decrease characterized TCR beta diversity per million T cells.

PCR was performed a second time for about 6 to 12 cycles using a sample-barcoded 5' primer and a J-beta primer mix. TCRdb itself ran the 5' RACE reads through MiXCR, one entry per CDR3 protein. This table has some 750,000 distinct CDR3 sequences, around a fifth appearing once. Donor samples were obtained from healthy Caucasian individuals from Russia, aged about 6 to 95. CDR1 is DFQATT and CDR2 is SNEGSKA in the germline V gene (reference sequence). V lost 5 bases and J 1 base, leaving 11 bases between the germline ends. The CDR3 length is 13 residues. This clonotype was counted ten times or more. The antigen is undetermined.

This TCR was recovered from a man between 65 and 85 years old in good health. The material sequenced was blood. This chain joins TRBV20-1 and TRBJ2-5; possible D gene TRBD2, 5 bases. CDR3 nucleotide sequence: TGCAGTGCTCCTCTCAGCGGCCAAGAGACCCAGTACTTC. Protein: CSAPLSGQETQYF.